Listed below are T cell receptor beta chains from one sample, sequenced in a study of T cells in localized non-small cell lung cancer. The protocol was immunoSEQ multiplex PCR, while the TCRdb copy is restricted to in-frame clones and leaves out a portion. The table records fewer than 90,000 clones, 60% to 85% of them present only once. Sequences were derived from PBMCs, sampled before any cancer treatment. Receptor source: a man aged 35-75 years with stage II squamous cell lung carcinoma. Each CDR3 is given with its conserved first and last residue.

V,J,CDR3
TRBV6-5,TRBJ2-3,CASSYVGGSLTDTQYF
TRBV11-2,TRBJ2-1,CASSSGQGNYNEQFF
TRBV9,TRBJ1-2,CASSAYRVSNYGYTF
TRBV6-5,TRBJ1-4,CASRPGQSKLFF
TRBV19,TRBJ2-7,CASSIPPHEQYF
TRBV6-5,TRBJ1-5,CASSLGYNQPQHF
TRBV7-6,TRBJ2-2,CASSLGQTGELFF
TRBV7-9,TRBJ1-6,CASSLIEDSPLHF
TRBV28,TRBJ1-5,CASSPLAGGGQPQHF
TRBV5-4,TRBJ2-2,CASSLGGRANTGELFF
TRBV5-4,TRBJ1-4,CASSSGQGALREKLFF
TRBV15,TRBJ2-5,CATRHSGGEETQYF
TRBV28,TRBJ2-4,CASNQIRDRAKNIQYF
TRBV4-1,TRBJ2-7,CASSQIMGRGAAGIYEQYF
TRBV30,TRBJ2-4,CAGTSGDLKNIQYF
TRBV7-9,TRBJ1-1,CASRPPQENTEAFF
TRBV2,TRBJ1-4,CASAGNIATNEKLFF
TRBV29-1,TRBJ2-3,CSVLNPGLVPDTQYF
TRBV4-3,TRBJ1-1,CASSQDKPGLYTEAFF
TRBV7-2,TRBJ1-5,CASSPQSNQPQHF
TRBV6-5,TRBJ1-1,CASVGQRNTEAFF
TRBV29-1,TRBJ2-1,CSVKGGGGYNEQFF
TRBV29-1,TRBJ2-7,CSVGTGPFYEQYF
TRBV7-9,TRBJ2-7,CASSPPGTGDEQYF
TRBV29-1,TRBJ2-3,CSVASRAADTQYF
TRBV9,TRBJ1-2,CASSPTWTGALYGYTF